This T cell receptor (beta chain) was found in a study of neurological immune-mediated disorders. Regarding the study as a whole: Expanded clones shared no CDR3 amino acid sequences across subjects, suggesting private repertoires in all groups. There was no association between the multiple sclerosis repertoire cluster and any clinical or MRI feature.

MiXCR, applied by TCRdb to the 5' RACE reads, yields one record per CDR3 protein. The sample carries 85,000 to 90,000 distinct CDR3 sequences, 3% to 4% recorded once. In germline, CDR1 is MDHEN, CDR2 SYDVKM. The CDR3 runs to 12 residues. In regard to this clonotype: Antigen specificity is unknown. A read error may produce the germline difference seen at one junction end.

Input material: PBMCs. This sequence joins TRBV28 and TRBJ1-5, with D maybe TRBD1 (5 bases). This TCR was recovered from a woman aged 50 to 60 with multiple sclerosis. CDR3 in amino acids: CDSSTWGQPQHF. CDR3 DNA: TGTGACAGCAGTACCTGGGGCCAGCCCCAGCATTTT.